This T cell receptor (beta chain) was sequenced in a study of cytomegalovirus exposure and HLA in healthy donors. General study findings and limits: Researchers reportedly found TCR beta sequences accurately predicted most subjects' HLA-A and HLA-B alleles.

A remark on this clone: As yet, its antigen is unknown.

PCR primers comprised 60 Vbeta and 13 Jbeta primers. Measured with immunoSEQ multiplex PCR; TCRdb has only the in-frame clones, and not every one. The sample holds 50,000 to 70,000 clones, 55% to 75% seen once. This CDR3 contains 14 residues. V gave up 5 bases and J gave up 3 bases, with 13 bases separating them. Germline V gene data show CDR1 as SGHTA and CDR2 as FQGNSA. This clonotype was sampled from a man aged 35-49 years in good health and CMV-seropositive. The specimen was PBMCs. This chain joins TRBV7-2 and TRBJ2-5, with TRBD1 as a possible D gene (6 bases). CDR3 amino acids: CASSRQEHEETQYF. The CDR3 bases are TGTGCCAGCAGCCGACAGGAACATGAAGAGACCCAGTACTTC.